Below, one TCR beta chain is given with its context. Its antigen is currently unknown. This record belongs to a study of OX40 agonist ivuxolimab in advanced cancers. Study details: Treatment received earlier with anti-PD-1, anti-PD-L1 or anti-CTLA-4 agents was allowed, and under 50% had some.

V lost 3 bases and J lost 12, with 8 bases in between. The CDR3 is 10 residues long. Germline assignment: CDR1 SGHNT and CDR2 YYREEE (reference sequence). Study conclusions and caveats: Researchers report that CD8+ T cells had, on average, more expanded clones than CD4+.

Clones were sequenced by immunoSEQ multiplex PCR, and TCRdb holds only the in-frame ones, with some missing. The repertoire holds about 96,000 clones, with less than 85% as singletons. V gene TRBV5-4 combines with J gene TRBJ2-3; D remains ambiguous. The sequence derives from an adult with an advanced solid tumor such as melanoma, head and neck, liver or kidney cancer. The sequenced sample was CD4+ or CD8+ T cells sorted from blood, obtained in a trial of the OX40 agonist ivuxolimab. Here the CDR3 DNA reads TGTGCCAGCAGCTCTGGACCACAGTATTTT. Encoded protein: CASSSGPQYF.